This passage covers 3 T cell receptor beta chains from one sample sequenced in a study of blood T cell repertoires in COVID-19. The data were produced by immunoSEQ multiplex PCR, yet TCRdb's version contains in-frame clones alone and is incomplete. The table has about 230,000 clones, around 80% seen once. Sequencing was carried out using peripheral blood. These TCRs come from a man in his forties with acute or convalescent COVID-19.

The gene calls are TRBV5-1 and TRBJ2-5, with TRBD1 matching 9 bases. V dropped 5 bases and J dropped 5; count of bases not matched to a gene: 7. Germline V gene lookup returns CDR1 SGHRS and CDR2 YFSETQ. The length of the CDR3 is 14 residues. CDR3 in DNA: TGCGCCAGCAGAGTAACAGGGGGCGTTGAGACCCAGTACTTC. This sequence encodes CASRVTGGVETQYF.

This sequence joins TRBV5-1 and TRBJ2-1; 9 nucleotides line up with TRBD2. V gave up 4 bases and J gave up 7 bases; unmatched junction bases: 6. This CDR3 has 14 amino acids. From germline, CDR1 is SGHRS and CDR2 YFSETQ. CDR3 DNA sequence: TGCGCCAGCAGCCTATCCCTAGCGGGGAATGAGCAGTTCTTC. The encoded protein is CASSLSLAGNEQFF.

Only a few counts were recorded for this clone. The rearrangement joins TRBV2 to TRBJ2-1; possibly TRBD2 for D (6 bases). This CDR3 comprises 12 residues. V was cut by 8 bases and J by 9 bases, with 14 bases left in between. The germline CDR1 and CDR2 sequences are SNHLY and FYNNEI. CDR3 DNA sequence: TGTGCCAGCTTGACCCCCGGGGGTGAGCAGTTCTTC. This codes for CASLTPGGEQFF. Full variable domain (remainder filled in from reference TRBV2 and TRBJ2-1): EPEVTQTPSHQVTQMGQEVILRCVPISNHLYFYWYRQILGQKVEFLVSFYNNEISEKSEIFDDQFSVERPDGSNFTLKIRSTKLEDSAMYFCASLTPGGEQFFGPGTRLTVL.